Listed here is a single T cell receptor beta chain. No antigen is known for it. These data originate in a study of cytomegalovirus exposure and HLA in healthy donors. General study findings and limits: Reports indicate that TCR beta sequences accurately predicted the HLA-A and HLA-B alleles of most subjects. Apparent HLA restriction characterized most CMV-associated TCR beta chains in a later analysis.

Healthy bone marrow donors supplied every sample. Primers: 60 Vbeta forward and 13 Jbeta reverse. Profiling relied on immunoSEQ multiplex PCR, and the TCRdb table lists in-frame clones only, not all of them. The sample carries approximately 140,000 clones, 66% recorded once. Sequenced: PBMCs. The source of this sequence is a woman in her sixties in good health and CMV-seronegative.

CDR3 region: CASSTTITYEQYF. The CDR3 bases are TGTGCCAGCAGCACGACTATAACCTACGAGCAGTACTTC. This chain links TRBV7-2 with TRBJ2-7, with a tentative D call TRBD2 (5 bases). The CDR3 runs 13 residues. The V gene's germline CDR1 is SGHTA and CDR2 FQGNSA. The V and J ends lost 5 bases and 2 bases respectively, with 10 bases between them.